The 22 T cell receptor beta chains given below trace back to one sample, sequenced in a study of CD4 and CD8 cells across lung adenocarcinoma regions. MiXCR, applied by TCRdb to the PCR reads, yields one record per CDR3 protein. The repertoire holds tens of thousands of distinct CDR3 sequences, with roughly half as singletons. The specimen sequenced was CD4+ T cells from the center of a lung tumor. The source of these receptors is a male donor with lung adenocarcinoma. The CD4 and CD8 labels of this study may be unreliable.

This clonotype showed up many times. The V call is TRBV10-3, the J call TRBJ2-1; 10 positions match TRBD2. The germline V gene encodes CDR1 ENHRY and CDR2 SYGVKD. With V trimmed by 4 bases and J by 2 bases, 8 bases remained unmatched. The CDR3 sequence is 17 residues long. DNA for the CDR3: TGTGCCATCAGTGGTAAGACAGCGGGAGGGACCTACAATGAGCAGTTCTTC. This sequence encodes CAISGKTAGGTYNEQFF.

This sequence joins TRBV7-9 and TRBJ2-6; TRBD2 is a possible D gene (7 bases). This CDR3 has 17 residues. Germline V gene data show CDR1 as SEHNR and CDR2 as FQNEAQ (reference sequence). Trimming shortened V by 5 bases and J by 2 bases, and 16 bases separated the two germline ends. This chain's CDR3 is CASSPVGGAPGANVLTF. CDR3 bases: TGTGCCAGCAGCCCTGTGGGGGGGGCCCCTGGGGCCAACGTCCTGACTTTC.

This clonotype was detected only a few times. This chain joins TRBV9 and TRBJ2-1, with D perhaps matching TRBD1 or TRBD2 (5 bases each). The CDR3 has 18 residues. CDR1 is SGDLS and CDR2 is YYNGEE in the germline V gene. Trimming stripped 4 bases from V and 3 bases from J, with 23 bases between. This chain's CDR3 is CASSSEPVTAERYNEQFF. The CDR3 nucleotides read TGTGCCAGCAGCTCAGAACCCGTGACAGCGGAACGCTACAATGAGCAGTTCTTC. Complete variable domain (other parts from reference TRBV9 and TRBJ2-1): DSGVTQTPKHLITATGQRVTLRCSPRSGDLSVYWYQQSLDQGLQFLIQYYNGEERAKGNILERFSAQQFPDLHSELNLSSLELGDSALYFCASSSEPVTAERYNEQFFGPGTRLTVL.

With regard to this clonotype: A read error may be the cause here, since a much bigger clone is one base away. This rearrangement joins TRBV6-5 to TRBJ2-1, with a tentative D call TRBD2 (7 bases). Germline CDR1 MNHEY, CDR2 SVGAGI. This CDR3 is 15 amino acids long. V lost 1 base to trimming and J lost 10 bases, with 17 bases between them. The CDR3, as DNA: TGTGCCAGCAGTTACTTTCCGGGGGGCTCCTACGAGCAGTTCTTC. Residues: CASSYFPGGSYEQFF.

This clonotype was seen only a few times. The rearrangement links TRBV4-2 to TRBJ1-2, with TRBD1 matching 8 bases. V dropped 3 bases and J dropped 4; count of bases not matched to a gene: 4. The CDR3 covers 14 residues. Germline CDR1 and CDR2: LGHNA and YNFKEQ. Here the CDR3 reads CASSQADRVYGYTF. The CDR3 DNA sequence: TGTGCCAGCAGCCAGGCGGACAGGGTCTATGGCTACACCTTC.

The rearrangement links TRBV18 to TRBJ2-1; D unresolved. CDR1 is KGHSH and CDR2 is LQKENI in the germline V gene. This CDR3 is built from 15 residues. V was clipped by 2 bases and J by 10 bases, with 18 bases between them. The CDR3 loop is CASSPSASSAYEQFF. In DNA form, the CDR3 reads TGTGCCAGCTCACCATCTGCTTCTTCAGCCTACGAGCAGTTCTTC.

On this clonotype: The germline gene is not matched at one end of the junction; a read error may be the cause. The CDR3 bases are TGTGCGGGCAGTTTTGCGGGGTGCGGGGGCGGGGGTGCAGAGACCCAGTATTTC. This gives the protein CAGSFAGCGGGGAETQYF. The chain joins TRBV7-6 to TRBJ2-5; D might be TRBD2 (7 bases). From germline, CDR1 is SGHVS and CDR2 FNYEAQ. CDR3 size: 18 residues.

This clonotype appeared many times. J is TRBJ1-2 and V is TRBV27, with D perhaps TRBD1 (5 bases). Germline V gives CDR1 MNHEY, CDR2 SMNVEV (reference sequence). The ends were cut back, 5 bases at V and 4 bases at J, with 17 bases in the middle. CDR3 length equals 15 residues. The CDR3 nucleotides read TGTGCCAGCAGTCCGGCGCCGGGACGGATCTATGGCTACACCTTC. This translates into CASSPAPGRIYGYTF.

The chain has TRBV6-1 and TRBJ2-3; possibly TRBD1 or TRBD2 for D (5 bases each). The germline gives CDR1 MNHNS, CDR2 SASEGT. The CDR3 runs 16 residues. V lost 4 bases, J lost 10 bases, and 24 bases lay in between. The DNA of the CDR3 is TGTGCCAGCAGTGGACTTGGGGCTGGGAGCACCGGTGCGCAGTATTTT. It is translated as CASSGLGAGSTGAQYF.

This clonotype was seen a handful of times. An end of the junction differs from the germline gene, which may be a read error. CDR3 loop: CASSAGRGGCDQETQYF. CDR3 bases: TGTGCCAGCAGTGCGGGCCGAGGGGGCTGTGACCAAGAGACCCAGTATTTC. V and J are TRBV27 and TRBJ2-5; 7 bases are shared with TRBD1. The CDR3 consists of 17 residues. Germline lookup yields CDR1 MNHEY and CDR2 SMNVEV (reference sequence).

For this clonotype: The junction departs from germline at one end; a sequencing error may be responsible. The V gene is TRBV27, the J gene TRBJ2-3; a weak D match, TRBD2 (5 bases). This CDR3 has 17 residues. Germline V lookup: CDR1 MNHEY, CDR2 SMNVEV (reference sequence). The CDR3 is CAFSPGRLASGPDTQYF. CDR3 coding DNA: TGTGCTTTCAGTCCGGGCCGCCTAGCTTCTGGGCCAGATACCCAGTATTTT.

This clonotype was found a few times. The chain links TRBV6-1 to TRBJ2-1; 9 bases are a match to TRBD1. The CDR3 extends over 16 amino acids. The J segment lost 7 bases and the V segment lost 1 base, leaving 8 bases of the junction unmatched. Per germline, CDR1 MNHNS and CDR2 SASEGT. The CDR3 spells CASSEVHGTGRNEQFF. In nucleotides, the CDR3 is TGTGCCAGCAGTGAAGTTCACGGGACAGGGAGGAATGAGCAGTTCTTC.

This chain links TRBV30 with TRBJ2-3; D may correspond to TRBD1 or TRBD2 (5 bases each). Matching the DNA end better, TRBJ2-7 makes the J call doubtful. Germline V CDR1 and CDR2: GTSNPN, SVGIG (reference sequence). The CDR3 extends over 14 amino acids. CDR3 DNA: TGTGCCTGGAGAACCCCTAGTGGGACCCACGAGCAGTACTTC. Its protein is CAWRTPSGTHEQYF.

Concerning this clonotype: The junction and the germline gene differ at one end; a read error may be behind it. This chain uses TRBV6-1 with TRBJ2-1; D is uncertain. The V gene's germline CDR1 is MNHNS and CDR2 SASEGT. This CDR3 is built from 13 residues. The CDR3 sequence: CASSEVSSDEQFF. CDR3 coding DNA: TGTGCCAGCAGTGAAGTGAGCAGCGATGAGCAGTTCTTT.

The table lists this clonotype with many counts. This chain uses TRBV6-5 with TRBJ2-7; D uncertain. CDR1 MNHEY and CDR2 SVGAGI come from the germline V gene. This CDR3 region has 13 residues. V gave up 2 bases and J gave up 2 bases, with 7 bases separating them. CDR3 nucleotides: TGTGCCAGCAGTTACGTGCAGGCCTACGAGCAGTACTTC. Translation gives CASSYVQAYEQYF.

Concerning this clonotype: The junction and the germline gene differ at one end; a read error may be behind it. V gene TRBV27 combines with J gene TRBJ2-5; TRBD2 might be the D (5 bases). Germline lookup yields CDR1 MNHEY and CDR2 SMNVEV (reference sequence). The length of the CDR3 is 17 residues. CDR3 in amino acids: CASSAGRGASGKETQYF. The DNA of the CDR3 is TGTGCCAGCAGTGCGGGCCGCGGAGCTTCTGGGAAAGAGACGCAGTATTTC.

J is TRBJ2-2 and V is TRBV6-1; no reliable D call. The J call may not be correct, given that the DNA end is closer to TRBJ2-3. Per germline, CDR1 MNHNS and CDR2 SASEGT. The CDR3 has 15 amino acids. CDR3 DNA: TGTGCCAGGGGCCTCCAGTCTGTGAGTACAGATACGCAGTATTTT. This gives the protein CARGLQSVSTDTQYF.

Regarding this clonotype: One end of the junction does not line up with germline, which may come from a read error. V and J are TRBV27 and TRBJ2-1, with D tentatively TRBD1 (5 bases). CDR1 MNHEY and CDR2 SMNVEV come from the germline V gene (reference sequence). The CDR3 runs to 13 residues. The CDR3 is CASSSIQDEELFF. The CDR3 region has the DNA TGTGCCAGCAGTTCAATACAGGACGAGGAGCTGTTCTTC.

The table lists this clonotype with a count of one. The J gene is TRBJ2-5, the V gene TRBV6-5, with 7 bases aligning to TRBD2. The V segment lost 2 bases and the J segment 5 bases; nucleotides outside the gene matches: 8. CDR1 MNHEY and CDR2 SVGAGI come from the germline V gene. The CDR3 covers 15 residues. CDR3 protein: CASSYAARGWETQYF. As DNA, the CDR3 is TGTGCCAGCAGTTACGCAGCGCGGGGGTGGGAGACCCAGTACTTC.

The chain is built from TRBV6-1 and TRBJ2-2, with TRBD2 as a possible D gene (5 bases). Near its end, the DNA agrees better with TRBJ2-3, so the J call may be wrong. Germline CDR1 and CDR2: MNHNS and SASEGT. This CDR3 contains 15 residues. CDR3 sequence: CASSLQAVITGEQYF. The CDR3 bases are TGTGCCAGCAGCCTCCAGGCCGTGATTACCGGGGAGCAGTATTTT.

The rearrangement uses TRBV27 and TRBJ2-3; D possibly corresponds to TRBD2 (5 bases). The CDR3 has 17 residues. Per the germline V gene, CDR1 is MNHEY and CDR2 is SMNVEV (reference sequence). Trimming stripped 5 bases from V and 12 bases from J, with 30 bases between. The CDR3 DNA reads TGTGCCAGCAGTCCGGGCCGACGGGGTTGTGGCCCAGAGACCCAGTATTTT. Protein product: CASSPGRRGCGPETQYF.

This clonotype was found many times. The rearrangement uses TRBV6-1 and TRBJ2-5; the D call may be TRBD1 or TRBD2 (5 bases each). The CDR3 totals 15 residues. From germline, CDR1 is MNHNS and CDR2 SASEGT. Trimming left V 6 bases short and J 10 bases short, with 24 bases between. CDR3 sequence reads: CASRPTPRAIGSQYF. Here the CDR3 DNA reads TGTGCCAGCAGGCCTACCCCCAGGGCAATAGGGAGCCAGTACTTC.